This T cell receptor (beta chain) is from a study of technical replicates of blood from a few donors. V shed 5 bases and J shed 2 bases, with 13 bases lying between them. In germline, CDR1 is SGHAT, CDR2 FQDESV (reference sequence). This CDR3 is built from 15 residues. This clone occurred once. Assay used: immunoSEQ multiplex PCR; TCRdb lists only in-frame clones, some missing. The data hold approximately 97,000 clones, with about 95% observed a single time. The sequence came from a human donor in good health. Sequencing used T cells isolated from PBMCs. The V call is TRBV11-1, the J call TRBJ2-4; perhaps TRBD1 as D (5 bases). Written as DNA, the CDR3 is TGTGCCAGCAGCGAGACAAGGACAACCAAAAACATTCAGTACTTC. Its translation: CASSETRTTKNIQYF.